This T cell receptor beta chain originates from a study of tumor-infiltrating lymphocytes in primary liver carcinoma. Overall study context: Surgical resection was the treatment these patients received for primary liver carcinoma.

12 amino acids form the CDR3, both terminal residues included. CDR1 is SQVTM and CDR2 is ANQGSEA in the germline V gene. In regard to this clonotype: A read error is likely, as this CDR3 ends without the conserved phenylalanine or tryptophan. The DNA is left out, because the CDR3 cannot be placed on it with certainty; the CDR3 is given as TCRdb lists it.

Starting material of around 460 ng total RNA yielded TCR beta cDNA via a constant-region primer. Employing slightly modified ARM-PCR, three nested multiplex PCR rounds were run, and these gave rise to the TCR beta libraries. Primers for the first two PCR rounds were TRBV1-TRBV30 forward primers and a C-beta reverse primer (approximately 10 cycles per round). One entry per CDR3 protein, called by TCRdb with MiXCR from the multiplex PCR reads. The sample includes about 350,000 distinct CDR3 sequences, around three fifths of them seen just once. Extraction also yielded germline DNA, while blood RNA was obtained from unsorted whole blood.

The chain employs TRBV29-1 and TRBJ2-5; TRBD2, the table's D call, was not compared with the DNA. The sample was peripheral blood. The sequence derives from a man aged 40-50 years with primary liver carcinoma and hepatitis B virus infection. CDR3 amino acids: CRVGSGTETQHS.